This TCR beta chain was captured in a study of early T cells in non-severe SARS-CoV-2 infection. Turning to the study itself: Bulk RNA from unsorted whole blood was sequenced; chains were unpaired. General study findings and limits: VDJdb matching skewed toward anti-spike CD8 responses, missing private and CD4 specificities.

In the case of this clonotype: Its antigen is as yet unknown. A read error may explain this, as a much larger clone is one base away.

cDNA molecules, individually, were tagged with unique molecular identifiers. A single record per CDR3 protein comes from TCRdb applying MiXCR to the 5' RACE reads. The data show about 110,000 distinct CDR3 sequences, roughly 12% seen once. The CDR3 spans 15 residues. Looked up from germline, CDR1 is MNHEY and CDR2 is SVGAGI. The V end was cut by 5 bases, the J end by 5 bases, with 17 bases between. The chain couples TRBV6-5 to TRBJ2-3; D might be TRBD2 (7 bases). This TCR was sampled from an adult who was a healthcare worker with PCR-confirmed SARS-CoV-2 infection or an uninfected control (not recorded which). Here the sequenced sample was whole blood, taken at baseline. CDR3 loop: CASSRTAGWVDTQYF. CDR3 in DNA: TGTGCCAGCAGTCGGACAGCGGGATGGGTAGATACGCAGTATTTT.